This TCR beta chain was captured by sequencing in a study of a mutant IDH1 vaccine in newly diagnosed glioma. Across the whole study: Of treated patients, approximately 62% were men and 37.5% women, averaging around 40 years.

Looked up from germline, CDR1 is SQVTM and CDR2 is ANQGSEA. CDR3 size: 12 residues. Trimming stripped 4 bases from V and 0 bases from J, with 7 bases between. TCRdb's table, derived via immunoSEQ multiplex PCR, lists solely in-frame clones and lacks some. The sample carries approximately 41,000 clones, 85% to 95% recorded once. Time point denoted: week 23, last vaccination. The vaccine gave 300 ug of a 20-mer mutant IDH1 peptide subcutaneously per dose. Points on this clone: Its antigen is not identified.

The sequencing here drew on PBMCs, taken from a glioma patient whose treatment included an IDH1 peptide vaccine. This chain uses TRBV29-1 with TRBJ2-7; a weak D match, TRBD1 (5 bases). The sequence derives from a man aged 50 to 59 with glioma. CDR3 nucleotides: TGCAGCGTTGGACAGAACTCCTACGAGCAGTACTTC. Residues: CSVGQNSYEQYF.